One and the same sample provided the 14 T cell receptor beta chains below, sequenced in a study of control samples from healthy donors and cancer patients. Measured with immunoSEQ multiplex PCR; TCRdb has only the in-frame clones, and not every one. The profile covers 75,000 to 95,000 clones, with about 88% appearing a single time and less than 10% taken by the ten largest. The sample was PBMCs. The receptors stem from a woman aged 45 to 65 with colorectal cancer.

V is TRBV5-1 and J is TRBJ2-2; 9 bases are shared with TRBD1. This CDR3 has 16 residues. V lost 5 bases, J lost 4 bases, and 9 bases stayed unmatched. Germline values: CDR1 SGHRS, CDR2 YFSETQ. The DNA of the CDR3 is TGCGCCAGCAGTTCTACACAGGGGGCGGTCACCGGGGAGCTGTTTTTT. It is translated as CASSSTQGAVTGELFF.

This chain links TRBV5-1 with TRBJ2-1; maybe TRBD2 (7 bases). The CDR3 is 14 residues long. Deletions cut 5 bases from V and 4 bases from J, with 13 bases between. The V gene's germline CDR1 is SGHRS and CDR2 YFSETQ. In DNA form, the CDR3 reads TGCGCCAGCAGGCCGGGGGGCCTGTACAATGAGCAGTTCTTC. Translation: CASRPGGLYNEQFF.

The CDR3 is CASSPPTGGTDTQYF. The DNA for the CDR3 is TGTGCCAGCTCACCACCGACTGGAGGGACGGATACGCAGTATTTT. The chain uses TRBV18 and TRBJ2-3; D perhaps matches TRBD2 (6 bases). Germline loops: CDR1 KGHSH, CDR2 LQKENI. The CDR3 covers 15 residues. The germline V and J ends were trimmed by 0 bases and 6 bases, with 13 bases remaining between them. Full variable domain (remainder filled in from reference TRBV18 and TRBJ2-3): NAGVMQNPRHLVRRRGQEARLRCSPMKGHSHVYWYRQLPEEGLKFMVYLQKENIIDESGMPKERFSAEFPKEGPSILRIQQVVRGDSAAYFCASSPPTGGTDTQYFGPGTRLTVL.

The V gene is TRBV7-6, the J gene TRBJ1-1; D call uncertain. Germline-derived CDR1 and CDR2 are SGHVS and FNYEAQ. CDR3 length: 15 amino acids. Trimming took 3 bases from V and 5 from J, leaving 16 bases between them. This CDR3 is CASSFLIDMGTEAFF. CDR3 sequence (DNA): TGTGCCAGCAGCTTCCTAATTGACATGGGGACTGAAGCTTTCTTT.

Regarding this clone: At one end the junction does not follow the germline gene, possibly because of a read error. The chain carries TRBV29-1 and TRBJ2-5; D is unclear. The CDR3 length is 13 residues. Germline V gene sequence: CDR1 SQVTM, CDR2 ANQGSEA. In DNA form, the CDR3 reads TGCAGCGGTGAATCACAGCTGGAAGGGACCCAGTACTTC. This encodes CSGESQLEGTQYF.

The rearrangement joins TRBV2 to TRBJ1-1, with D hard to call. The germline V gene has CDR1 SNHLY and CDR2 FYNNEI. V gave up 7 bases and J gave up 1 base, with 10 bases separating them. The CDR3 is 13 residues long. Here the CDR3 DNA reads TGTGCCAGCAAAGGAACCGGGAACACTGAAGCTTTCTTT. Amino acids: CASKGTGNTEAFF.

CDR3 bases: TGTGCCAGCAGCTTGGATGCAGGGACTGAAGCTTTCTTT. Encoded protein: CASSLDAGTEAFF. The J gene is TRBJ1-1, the V gene TRBV5-4, with D possibly being TRBD1 (5 bases). Germline V gene data show CDR1 as SGHNT and CDR2 as YYREEE (reference sequence). CDR3 length: 13 residues. Trimming removed 0 bases at V and 5 bases at J, with 8 bases between.

In DNA form, the CDR3 reads TGTGCCAGCAAGGGTGGAGCTATAGCCAAAAACATTCAGTACTTC. Protein product: CASKGGAIAKNIQYF. J is TRBJ2-4 and V is TRBV2; D is unresolved. Germline CDR1 SNHLY, CDR2 FYNNEI. V was pared by 7 bases and J by 0 bases, with 13 bases between. The CDR3 is 15 residues long.

The chain combines TRBV5-1 with TRBJ2-3, with 11 nucleotides matching TRBD2. V trimming: 4 bases; J trimming: 3 bases; junction bases outside the gene matches: 7. Germline V gene lookup returns CDR1 SGHRS and CDR2 YFSETQ. The CDR3 totals 16 residues. The CDR3, as DNA: TGCGCCAGCAGCCTACCCTCTAGCGGGGGGACAGATACGCAGTATTTT. This gives the protein CASSLPSSGGTDTQYF.

This clone was detected once. The chain couples TRBV3-1 (or the pseudogene TRBV3-2) to TRBJ1-2; possible D gene TRBD1, 6 bases. Germline lookup yields CDR1 LGHDT and CDR2 YNNKEL (reference sequence). V was shortened by 0 bases and J by 7 bases, with 15 bases between the two germline ends. The CDR3 runs to 15 residues. CDR3 sequence: CASSQEGWGALGYTF. The DNA for the CDR3 is TGTGCCAGCAGCCAAGAAGGTTGGGGGGCACTTGGCTACACCTTC.

The V and J genes are TRBV10-3 and TRBJ1-2; D call uncertain. Per the germline V gene, CDR1 is ENHRY and CDR2 is SYGVKD. V shed 4 bases and J shed 2 bases, with 11 bases lying between them. The CDR3 loop spans 14 amino acids. CDR3 DNA: TGTGCCATCAGTGTCCTACAAGGAAACTATGGCTACACCTTC. Protein: CAISVLQGNYGYTF.

The CDR3 sequence: CACGRTGGGYTF. CDR3 DNA sequence: TGTGCCTGCGGGAGGACAGGGGGCGGCTACACCTTC. The rearrangement links TRBV12-3 or TRBV12-4 to TRBJ1-2; 11 bases align to TRBD1. The ends lost 11 bases at V and 8 bases at J; junction bases unmatched: 7. This CDR3 is 12 amino acids long.

This chain joins TRBV2 and TRBJ2-1; D not resolved. CDR1 SNHLY and CDR2 FYNNEI come from the germline V gene. The CDR3 runs to 11 residues. Trimming took off 8 bases at V and 8 bases at J, with 10 bases between the two ends. This CDR3 reads CASCQMYEQFF. The CDR3 region has the DNA TGTGCCAGCTGCCAGATGTATGAGCAGTTCTTC.

The V call is TRBV4-3, the J call TRBJ1-3; D gene ambiguous. CDR1 is LGHNA and CDR2 is YSLEER in the germline V gene. The CDR3 loop spans 13 amino acids. V lost 4 bases, J lost 8 bases, and 12 bases lay in between. Written as DNA, the CDR3 is TGCGCCAGCAGCCCCTCCAGAGGCGACACCATATATTTT. Protein: CASSPSRGDTIYF.